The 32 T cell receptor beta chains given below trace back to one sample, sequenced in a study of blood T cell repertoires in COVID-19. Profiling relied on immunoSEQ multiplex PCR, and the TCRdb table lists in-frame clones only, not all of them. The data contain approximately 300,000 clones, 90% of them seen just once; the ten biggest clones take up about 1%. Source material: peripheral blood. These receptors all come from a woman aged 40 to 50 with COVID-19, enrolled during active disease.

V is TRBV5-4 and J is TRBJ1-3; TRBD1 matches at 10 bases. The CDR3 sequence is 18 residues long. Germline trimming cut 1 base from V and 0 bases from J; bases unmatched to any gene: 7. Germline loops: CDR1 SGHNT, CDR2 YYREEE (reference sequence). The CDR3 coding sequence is TGTGCCAGCAGCTTGCCGGTGGGGACAGGGGACTCTGGAAACACCATATATTTT. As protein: CASSLPVGTGDSGNTIYF.

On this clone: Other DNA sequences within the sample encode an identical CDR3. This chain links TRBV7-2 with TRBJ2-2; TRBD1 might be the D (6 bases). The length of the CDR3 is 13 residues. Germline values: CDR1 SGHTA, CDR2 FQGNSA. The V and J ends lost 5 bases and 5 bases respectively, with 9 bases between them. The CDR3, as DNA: TGTGCCAGCAGCGGGGGCGCAACCGGGGAGCTGTTTTTT. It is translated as CASSGGATGELFF.

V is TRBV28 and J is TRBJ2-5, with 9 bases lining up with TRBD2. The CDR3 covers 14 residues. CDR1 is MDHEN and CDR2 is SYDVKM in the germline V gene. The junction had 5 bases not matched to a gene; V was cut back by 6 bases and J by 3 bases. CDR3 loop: CASRGLAIKETQYF. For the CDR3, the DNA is TGTGCCAGCAGGGGACTAGCTATAAAAGAGACCCAGTACTTC.

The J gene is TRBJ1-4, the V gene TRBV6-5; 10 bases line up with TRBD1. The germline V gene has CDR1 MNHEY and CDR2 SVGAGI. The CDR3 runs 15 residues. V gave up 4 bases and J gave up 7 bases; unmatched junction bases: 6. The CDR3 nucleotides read TGTGCCAGCAGTTCTTCCGGGACAGGGGTTGAAAAACTGTTTTTT. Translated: CASSSSGTGVEKLFF.

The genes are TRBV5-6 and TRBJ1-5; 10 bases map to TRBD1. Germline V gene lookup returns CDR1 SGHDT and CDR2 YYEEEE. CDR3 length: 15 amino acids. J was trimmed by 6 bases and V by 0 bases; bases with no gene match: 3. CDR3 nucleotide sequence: TGTGCCAGCAGCTTGGGGGGACAGGGGATTCAGCCCCAGCATTTT. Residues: CASSLGGQGIQPQHF.

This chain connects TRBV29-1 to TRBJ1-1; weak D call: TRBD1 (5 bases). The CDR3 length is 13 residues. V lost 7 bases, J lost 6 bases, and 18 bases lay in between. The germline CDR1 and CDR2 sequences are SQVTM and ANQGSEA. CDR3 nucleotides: TGCAGCGCCCTGGACAATGTGGTCGCTGAAGCTTTCTTT. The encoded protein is CSALDNVVAEAFF.

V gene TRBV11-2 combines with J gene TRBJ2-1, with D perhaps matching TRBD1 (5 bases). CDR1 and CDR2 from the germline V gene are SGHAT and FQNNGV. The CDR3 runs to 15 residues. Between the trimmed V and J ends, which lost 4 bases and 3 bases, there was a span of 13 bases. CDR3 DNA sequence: TGTGCCAGCAGCTCCCTTCCCAGGGTCTACAATGAGCAGTTCTTC. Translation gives CASSSLPRVYNEQFF.

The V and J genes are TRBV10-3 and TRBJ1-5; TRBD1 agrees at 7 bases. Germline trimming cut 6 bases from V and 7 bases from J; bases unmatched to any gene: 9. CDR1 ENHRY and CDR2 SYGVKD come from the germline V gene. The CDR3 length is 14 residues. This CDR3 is CAIRSEGAGQPQHF. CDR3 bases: TGTGCCATCAGGTCCGAGGGGGCTGGGCAGCCCCAGCATTTT.

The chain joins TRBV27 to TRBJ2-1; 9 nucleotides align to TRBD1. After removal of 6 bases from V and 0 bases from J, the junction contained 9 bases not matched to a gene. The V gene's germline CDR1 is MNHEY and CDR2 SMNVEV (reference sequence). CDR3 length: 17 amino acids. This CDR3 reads CASSRPGTGSSYNEQFF. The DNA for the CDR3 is TGTGCCAGCAGCCGTCCCGGGACAGGGAGCTCCTACAATGAGCAGTTCTTC.

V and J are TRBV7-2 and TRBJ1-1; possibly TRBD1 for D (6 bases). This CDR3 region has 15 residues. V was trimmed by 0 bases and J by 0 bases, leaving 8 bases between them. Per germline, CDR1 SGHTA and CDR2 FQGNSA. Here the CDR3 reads CASSLATGMNTEAFF. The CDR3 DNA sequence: TGTGCCAGCAGCTTAGCTACAGGGATGAACACTGAAGCTTTCTTT. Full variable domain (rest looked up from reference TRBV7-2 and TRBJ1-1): GAGVSQSPSNKVTEKGKDVELRCDPISGHTALYWYRQSLGQGLEFLIYFQGNSAPDKSGLPSDRFSAERTGGSVSTLTIQRTQQEDSAVYLCASSLATGMNTEAFFGQGTRLTVV.

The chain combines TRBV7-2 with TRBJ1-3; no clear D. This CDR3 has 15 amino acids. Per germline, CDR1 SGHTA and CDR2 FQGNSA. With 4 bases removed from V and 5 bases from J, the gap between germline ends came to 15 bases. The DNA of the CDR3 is TGTGCCAGCAGCTCCCCTCGGGGAAAGAGAAACACCATATATTTT. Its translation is CASSSPRGKRNTIYF.

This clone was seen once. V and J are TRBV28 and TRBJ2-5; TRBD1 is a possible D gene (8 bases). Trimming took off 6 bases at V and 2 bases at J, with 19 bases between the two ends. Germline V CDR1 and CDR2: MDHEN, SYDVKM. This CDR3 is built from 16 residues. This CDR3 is CASSSYGQGGQETQYF. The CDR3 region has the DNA TGTGCCAGCAGCTCGTACGGACAGGGAGGGCAAGAGACCCAGTACTTC.

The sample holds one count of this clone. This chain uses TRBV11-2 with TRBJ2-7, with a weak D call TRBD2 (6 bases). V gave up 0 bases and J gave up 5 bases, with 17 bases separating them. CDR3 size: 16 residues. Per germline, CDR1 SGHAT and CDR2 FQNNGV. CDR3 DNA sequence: TGTGCCAGCAGCTTAGAACCCCTCGGCGGGGACCACGAGCAGTACTTC. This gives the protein CASSLEPLGGDHEQYF.

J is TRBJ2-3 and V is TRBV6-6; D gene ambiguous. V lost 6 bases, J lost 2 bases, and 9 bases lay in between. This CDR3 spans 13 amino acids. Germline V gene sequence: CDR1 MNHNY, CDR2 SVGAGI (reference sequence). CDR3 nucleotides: TGTGCCAGCAGCCCTGTCCCCACAGATACGCAGTATTTT. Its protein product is CASSPVPTDTQYF.

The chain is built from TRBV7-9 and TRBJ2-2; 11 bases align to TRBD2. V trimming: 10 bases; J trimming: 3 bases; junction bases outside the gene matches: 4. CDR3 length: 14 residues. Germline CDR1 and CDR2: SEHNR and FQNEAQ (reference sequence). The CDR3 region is CATPSGGYTGELFF. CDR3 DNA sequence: TGTGCCACCCCTAGCGGGGGGTACACCGGGGAGCTGTTTTTT.

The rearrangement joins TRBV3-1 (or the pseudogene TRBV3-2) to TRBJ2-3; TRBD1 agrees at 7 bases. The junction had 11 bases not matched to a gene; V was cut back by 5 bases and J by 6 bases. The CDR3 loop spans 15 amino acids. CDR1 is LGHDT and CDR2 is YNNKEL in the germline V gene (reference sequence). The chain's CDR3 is CASSSTTRGRDTQYF. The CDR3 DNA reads TGTGCCAGCAGCTCCACAACTAGGGGGCGGGATACGCAGTATTTT.

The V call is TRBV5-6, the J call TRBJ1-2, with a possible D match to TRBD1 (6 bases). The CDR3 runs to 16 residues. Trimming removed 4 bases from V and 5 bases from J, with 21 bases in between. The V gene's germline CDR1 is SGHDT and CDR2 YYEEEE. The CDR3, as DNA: TGTGCCAGCAGCCTCAGGGGACCTTCACGCGTTTATGGCTACACCTTC. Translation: CASSLRGPSRVYGYTF. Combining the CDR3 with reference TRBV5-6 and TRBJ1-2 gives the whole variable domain DAGVTQSPTHLIKTRGQQVTLRCSPKSGHDTVSWYQQALGQGPQFIFQYYEEEERQRGNFPDRFSGHQFPNYSSELNVNALLLGDSALYLCASSLRGPSRVYGYTFGSGTRLTVV.

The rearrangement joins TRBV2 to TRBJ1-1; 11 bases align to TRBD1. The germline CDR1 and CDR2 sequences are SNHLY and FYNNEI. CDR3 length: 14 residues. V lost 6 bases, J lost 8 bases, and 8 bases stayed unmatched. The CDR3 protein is CASRDRGLFREAFF. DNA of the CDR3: TGTGCCAGCAGGGACAGGGGGCTTTTTAGGGAAGCTTTCTTT. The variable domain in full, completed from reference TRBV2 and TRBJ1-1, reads EPEVTQTPSHQVTQMGQEVILRCVPISNHLYFYWYRQILGQKVEFLVSFYNNEISEKSEIFDDQFSVERPDGSNFTLKIRSTKLEDSAMYFCASRDRGLFREAFFGQGTRLTVV.

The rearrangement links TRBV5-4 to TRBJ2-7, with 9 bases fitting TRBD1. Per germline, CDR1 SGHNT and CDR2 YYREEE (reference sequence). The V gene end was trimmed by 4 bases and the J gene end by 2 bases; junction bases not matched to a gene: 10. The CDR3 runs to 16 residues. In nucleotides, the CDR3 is TGTGCCAGCAGCATGGGGGGGGACAGGGTCGCCTACGAGCAGTACTTC. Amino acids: CASSMGGDRVAYEQYF.

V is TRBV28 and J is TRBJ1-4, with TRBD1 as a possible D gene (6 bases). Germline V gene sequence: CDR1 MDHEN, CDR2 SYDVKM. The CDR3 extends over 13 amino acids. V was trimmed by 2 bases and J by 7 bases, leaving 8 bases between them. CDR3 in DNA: TGTGCCAGCAGTTTAGGACAGATTGAAAAACTGTTTTTT. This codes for CASSLGQIEKLFF.

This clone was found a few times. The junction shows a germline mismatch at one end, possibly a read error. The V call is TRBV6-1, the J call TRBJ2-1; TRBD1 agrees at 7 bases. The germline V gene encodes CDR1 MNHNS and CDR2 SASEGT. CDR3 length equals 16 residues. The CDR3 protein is CASREAAGGSYNEQFF. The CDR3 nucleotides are TGTGCCAGCAGAGAAGCAGCAGGGGGTTCCTACAATGAGCAGTTCTTC.

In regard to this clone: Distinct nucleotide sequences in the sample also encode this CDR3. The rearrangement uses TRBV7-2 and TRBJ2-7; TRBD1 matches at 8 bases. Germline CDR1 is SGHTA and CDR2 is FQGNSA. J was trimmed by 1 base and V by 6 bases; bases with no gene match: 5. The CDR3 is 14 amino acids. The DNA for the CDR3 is TGTGCCAGCAGTAAAACAGGGGGATCCTACGAGCAGTACTTC. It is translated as CASSKTGGSYEQYF.

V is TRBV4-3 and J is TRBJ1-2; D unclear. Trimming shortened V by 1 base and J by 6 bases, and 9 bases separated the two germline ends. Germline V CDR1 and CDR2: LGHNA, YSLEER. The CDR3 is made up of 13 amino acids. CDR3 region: CASSQAPADGYTF. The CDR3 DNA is TGCGCCAGCAGCCAAGCACCGGCGGATGGCTACACCTTC.

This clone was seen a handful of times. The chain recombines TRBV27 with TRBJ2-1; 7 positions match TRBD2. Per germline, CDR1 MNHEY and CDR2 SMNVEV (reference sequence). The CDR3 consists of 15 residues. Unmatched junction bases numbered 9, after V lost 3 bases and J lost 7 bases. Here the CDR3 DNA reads TGTGCCAGCAGTTTTGGCGGGAGAAGGTCAAATGAGCAGTTCTTC. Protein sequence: CASSFGGRRSNEQFF.

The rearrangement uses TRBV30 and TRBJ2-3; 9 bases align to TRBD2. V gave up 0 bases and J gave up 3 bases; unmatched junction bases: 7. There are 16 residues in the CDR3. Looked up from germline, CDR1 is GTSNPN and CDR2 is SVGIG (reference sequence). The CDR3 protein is CAWSVVAGGPTDTQYF. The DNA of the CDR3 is TGTGCCTGGAGTGTAGTGGCGGGAGGGCCGACAGATACGCAGTATTTT.

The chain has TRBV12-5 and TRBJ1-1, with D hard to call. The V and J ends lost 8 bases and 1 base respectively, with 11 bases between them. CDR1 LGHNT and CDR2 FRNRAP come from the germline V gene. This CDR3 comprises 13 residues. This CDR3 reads CASKAGPNTEAFF. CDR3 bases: TGTGCTAGTAAGGCAGGTCCGAACACTGAAGCTTTCTTT.

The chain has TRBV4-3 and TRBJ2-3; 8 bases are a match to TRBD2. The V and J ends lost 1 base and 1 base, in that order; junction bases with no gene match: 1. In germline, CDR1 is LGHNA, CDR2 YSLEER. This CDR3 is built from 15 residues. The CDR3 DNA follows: TGCGCCAGCAGCCAAGTGACTAGCGGCACAGATACGCAGTATTTT. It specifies CASSQVTSGTDTQYF.

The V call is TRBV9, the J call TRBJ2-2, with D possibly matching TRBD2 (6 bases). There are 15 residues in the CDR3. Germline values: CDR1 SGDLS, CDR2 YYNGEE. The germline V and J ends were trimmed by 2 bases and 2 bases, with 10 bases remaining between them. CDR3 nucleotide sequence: TGTGCCAGCAGCGTCACTAGCACTAACACCGGGGAGCTGTTTTTT. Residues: CASSVTSTNTGELFF.

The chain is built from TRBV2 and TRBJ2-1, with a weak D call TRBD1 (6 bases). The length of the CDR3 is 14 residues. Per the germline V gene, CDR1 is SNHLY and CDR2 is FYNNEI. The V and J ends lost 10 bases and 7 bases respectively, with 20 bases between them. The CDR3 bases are TGTGCCACTGGGGCCAACAGGGTTTTGAATGAGCAGTTCTTC. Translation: CATGANRVLNEQFF.

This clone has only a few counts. Here the CDR3 DNA reads TGTGCCAGCAGCGACACAGGGATTACTGAAGCTTTCTTT. Translation gives CASSDTGITEAFF. The chain recombines TRBV7-3 with TRBJ1-1; D is possibly TRBD1 (6 bases). The CDR3 loop spans 13 amino acids. Germline lookup yields CDR1 SGHTA and CDR2 FQGTGA. V lost 5 bases to trimming and J lost 5 bases, with 12 bases between them.

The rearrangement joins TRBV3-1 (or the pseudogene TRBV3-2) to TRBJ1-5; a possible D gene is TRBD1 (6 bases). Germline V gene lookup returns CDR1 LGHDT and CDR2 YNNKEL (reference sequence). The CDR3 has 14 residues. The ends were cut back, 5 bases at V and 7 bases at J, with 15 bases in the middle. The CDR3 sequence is CASSGRDTYQPQHF. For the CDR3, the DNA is TGTGCCAGCAGCGGCCGGGACACATACCAGCCCCAGCATTTT.

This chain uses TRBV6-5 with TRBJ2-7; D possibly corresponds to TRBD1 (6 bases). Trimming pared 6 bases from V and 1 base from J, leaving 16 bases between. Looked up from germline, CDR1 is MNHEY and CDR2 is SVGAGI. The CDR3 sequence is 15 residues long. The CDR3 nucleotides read TGTGCCAGCAGGTCAGGACAGAAAATTTCCTACGAGCAGTACTTC. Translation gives CASRSGQKISYEQYF.